These 9 T cell receptor beta chains came from one sample sequenced in a study of CD8 T cells in ankylosing spondylitis. Findings and limits, study-wide: Ankylosing spondylitis blood appeared to be characterized by a TCR beta motif of about 8 highly homologous variants.

Their cognate antigens are unknown. TCRdb reprocessed the 5' RACE reads with MiXCR, giving one entry per CDR3 protein. The sample has approximately 520,000 distinct CDR3 sequences, roughly 5.2% seen once. Material for sequencing was blood, either unsorted or a sorted T cell fraction (not recorded which). Source of these receptors: a male donor with ankylosing spondylitis.

This clonotype was found many times. The chain carries TRBV27 and TRBJ2-7, with a possible D match to TRBD1 (6 bases). Germline CDR1 is MNHEY and CDR2 is SMNVEV (reference sequence). Trimming left V 8 bases short and J 4 bases short, with 18 bases between. The CDR3 length is 14 residues. CDR3 nucleotide sequence: TGTGCCAGCGGTTCCGGGACAAGAAAGTACGAGCAGTACTTC. Translation: CASGSGTRKYEQYF.

This clonotype was counted many times. V gene TRBV5-1 combines with J gene TRBJ2-1; D is ambiguous. The V gene's germline CDR1 is SGHRS and CDR2 YFSETQ. Trimming pared 1 base from V and 4 bases from J, leaving 9 bases between. The CDR3 consists of 14 residues. CDR3 coding DNA: TGCGCCAGCAGCTTGTTCGGGTCTTACAATGAGCAGTTCTTC. It yields the protein CASSLFGSYNEQFF. The full variable domain, with the rest looked up from reference TRBV5-1 and TRBJ2-1, is KAGVTQTPRYLIKTRGQQVTLSCSPISGHRSVSWYQQTPGQGLQFLFEYFSETQRNKGNFPGRFSGRQFSNSRSEMNVSTLELGDSALYLCASSLFGSYNEQFFGPGTRLTVL.

The sample holds many counts of this clonotype. V gene TRBV4-3 combines with J gene TRBJ2-7; TRBD2 agrees at 8 bases. Germline CDR1 and CDR2: LGHNA and YSLEER. The CDR3 is 16 residues long. With 1 base clipped from V and 3 bases from J, the junction kept 8 bases outside the gene matches. The DNA for the CDR3 is TGCGCCAGCAGCCAAGCGGCGGGGGGATCGATCTACGAGCAGTACTTC. This encodes CASSQAAGGSIYEQYF.

This clonotype has at least ten counts. The chain links TRBV6-2 or TRBV6-3 to TRBJ1-1; maybe TRBD1 (5 bases). Germline V gene lookup returns CDR1 MNHEY and CDR2 SVGEGT. Trimming left V 6 bases short and J 8 bases short, with 16 bases between. This CDR3 region has 13 residues. Written as DNA, the CDR3 is TGTGCCAGCAGCGGGACCGGGCTCTCCGAAGCTTTCTTT. This gives the protein CASSGTGLSEAFF.

This clonotype occurred many times. The DNA for the CDR3 is TGCAGTGCTAGAGAACCCGGCAGGGACGCGCAGTATTTT. It yields the protein CSAREPGRDAQYF. The chain links TRBV20-1 to TRBJ2-3; TRBD1 or TRBD2 may be the D gene (5 bases each). V lost 0 bases and J 10 bases, leaving 14 bases between the germline ends. CDR1 and CDR2 from the germline V gene are DFQATT and SNEGSKA (reference sequence). This CDR3 spans 13 amino acids.

This clonotype was counted ten times or more. This chain connects TRBV6-5 to TRBJ1-2; D uncertain. This CDR3 comprises 15 residues. V was cut by 5 bases and J by 0 bases, with 13 bases left in between. In germline, CDR1 is MNHEY, CDR2 SVGAGI. CDR3 in amino acids: CASSPRGRTNYGYTF. CDR3 coding DNA: TGTGCCAGCAGTCCTAGAGGACGGACTAACTATGGCTACACCTTC.

V and J are TRBV5-1 and TRBJ2-2; TRBD1 matches at 12 bases. The V and J ends lost 5 bases and 4 bases, in that order; junction bases with no gene match: 12. This CDR3 comprises 18 residues. Germline V lookup: CDR1 SGHRS, CDR2 YFSETQ. The CDR3: CASRPPGQGALSTGELFF. CDR3 bases: TGCGCCAGCAGGCCTCCGGGACAGGGGGCGCTTAGCACCGGGGAGCTGTTTTTT.

This clonotype was picked up a small number of times. V is TRBV6-2 or TRBV6-3 and J is TRBJ2-7; TRBD1 agrees at 9 bases. CDR3 size: 16 residues. V shed 2 bases and J 1 base; nucleotides not matched to a gene: 6. Looked up from germline, CDR1 is MNHEY and CDR2 is SVGEGT. CDR3 bases: TGTGCCAGCAGTTACCGTGGGACAGGGAATTCCTACGAGCAGTACTTC. Its protein product is CASSYRGTGNSYEQYF.

This clonotype was seen many times. The chain uses TRBV10-3 and TRBJ2-7, with D maybe TRBD1 (5 bases). V was shortened by 6 bases and J by 4 bases, with 13 bases between the two germline ends. The CDR3 contains 13 residues. CDR1 is ENHRY, CDR2 SYGVKD, per germline. The CDR3 region is CAIRVPDNYEQYF. The CDR3 DNA reads TGTGCCATCAGAGTCCCGGACAATTACGAGCAGTACTTC.